The 11 T cell receptor beta chains in this list originate from one sample, sequenced in a study of graft-versus-host responses after intestinal transplantation. Sequencing was performed with immunoSEQ multiplex PCR; in TCRdb, only in-frame clones are kept and a portion is missing. The repertoire holds around 110,000 clones, with 87% as singletons. The antigens of these receptors remain unknown. Sequenced here: unstimulated CD4+ T cells sorted from spleen or lymph node cells, sampled before transplant. The receptors originated from a human donor who was the organ donor for an intestinal transplant.

J is TRBJ1-6 and V is TRBV19; 9 positions agree with TRBD1. CDR3 length equals 15 residues. Germline CDR1 is LNHDA and CDR2 is SQIVND (reference sequence). V trimming: 5 bases; J trimming: 10 bases; junction bases outside the gene matches: 9. CDR3 protein: CASSVQGAIGSPLHF. The CDR3 DNA sequence: TGTGCCAGTAGTGTACAGGGGGCTATAGGGTCACCCCTCCACTTT. Filled out from reference TRBV19 and TRBJ1-6, the complete variable domain reads DGGITQSPKYLFRKEGQNVTLSCEQNLNHDAMYWYRQDPGQGLRLIYYSQIVNDFQKGDIAEGYSVSREKKESFPLTVTSAQKNPTAFYLCASSVQGAIGSPLHFGNGTRLTVT.

The J gene is TRBJ2-3, the V gene TRBV11-2, with TRBD2 matching over 9 bases. Per the germline V gene, CDR1 is SGHAT and CDR2 is FQNNGV. With V trimmed by 3 bases and J by 4 bases, 5 bases remained unmatched. The CDR3 has 15 amino acids. The CDR3 is CASSLTSGRPDTQYF. The CDR3 DNA sequence: TGTGCCAGCAGCTTGACTAGCGGTAGACCAGATACGCAGTATTTT.

The sample holds one count of this clone. This chain uses TRBV11-2 with TRBJ2-7; possible D gene TRBD2, 6 bases. The V end was cut by 4 bases, the J end by 4 bases, with 17 bases between. The CDR3 runs 15 residues. The germline V gene has CDR1 SGHAT and CDR2 FQNNGV. CDR3 sequence: CASSSPGSGRYEQYF. The CDR3 nucleotides read TGTGCCAGCAGCTCCCCGGGTAGCGGTAGGTACGAGCAGTACTTC.

The rearrangement links TRBV30 to TRBJ1-1; possible D gene TRBD1, 5 bases. The V and J ends lost 4 bases and 4 bases respectively, with 13 bases between them. CDR1 is GTSNPN and CDR2 is SVGIG in the germline V gene (reference sequence). This CDR3 has 13 amino acids. The chain's CDR3 is CAWTRRGATEAFF. As DNA, the CDR3 is TGTGCCTGGACCCGACGAGGGGCCACTGAAGCTTTCTTT.

This clone was found a few times. CDR3 coding DNA: TGTGCCACTTGGAGGCAGAACACTGAAGCTTTCTTT. Translation gives CATWRQNTEAFF. The chain couples TRBV18 to TRBJ1-1; D is uncertain. V gave up 10 bases and J gave up 1 base, with 10 bases separating them. Germline CDR1 KGHSH, CDR2 LQKENI. The CDR3 totals 12 residues. Full variable domain (outside the CDR3, taken from reference TRBV18 and TRBJ1-1): NAGVMQNPRHLVRRRGQEARLRCSPMKGHSHVYWYRQLPEEGLKFMVYLQKENIIDESGMPKERFSAEFPKEGPSILRIQQVVRGDSAAYFCATWRQNTEAFFGQGTRLTVV.

The rearrangement joins TRBV7-2 to TRBJ2-2; D is unresolved. The CDR3 is made up of 14 amino acids. V lost 4 bases, J lost 2 bases, and 8 bases lay in between. In germline, CDR1 is SGHTA, CDR2 FQGNSA. CDR3 in amino acids: CASSSDGNTGELFF. The DNA of the CDR3 is TGTGCCAGCAGCTCCGACGGAAACACCGGGGAGCTGTTTTTT.

For the CDR3, the DNA is TGTGCCAGCAGCCAAGATCGGTACAGGGCGTACTTC. This sequence encodes CASSQDRYRAYF. The rearrangement joins TRBV14 to TRBJ2-7; possibly TRBD1 for D (6 bases). The germline CDR1 and CDR2 sequences are SGHDN and FVKESK. V was cut by 0 bases and J by 12 bases, with 12 bases left in between. There are 12 residues in the CDR3.

The rearrangement links TRBV2 to TRBJ1-2; 11 nucleotides line up with TRBD1. V shed 7 bases and J 0 bases; nucleotides not matched to a gene: 7. Per germline, CDR1 SNHLY and CDR2 FYNNEI. The CDR3 runs to 16 residues. Here the CDR3 reads CASNKEGQGANYGYTF. DNA for the CDR3: TGTGCCAGCAATAAAGAGGGACAGGGGGCTAACTATGGCTACACCTTC.

This clone appeared once. The rearrangement links TRBV2 to TRBJ1-4; TRBD1 might be the D (6 bases). Germline values: CDR1 SNHLY, CDR2 FYNNEI. The CDR3 loop spans 16 amino acids. The V end was cut by 4 bases, the J end by 2 bases, with 14 bases between. For the CDR3, the DNA is TGTGCCAGCAGTGCGATAACAGGGAGTACTAATGAAAAACTGTTTTTT. Its protein product is CASSAITGSTNEKLFF.

The chain couples TRBV5-4 to TRBJ2-7; 9 bases line up with TRBD1. V dropped 4 bases and J dropped 1; count of bases not matched to a gene: 6. The CDR3 is 15 residues long. Germline assignment: CDR1 SGHNT and CDR2 YYREEE (reference sequence). The CDR3 region is CASSPGGTGSYEQYF. The CDR3 nucleotides are TGTGCCAGCAGCCCGGGCGGGACAGGGTCCTACGAGCAGTACTTC.

A single count supports this clone. CDR3 bases: TGTGCCAGCAGTGAAAGGGGGTTCTCCAATCAGCCCCAGCATTTT. It specifies CASSERGFSNQPQHF. The chain recombines TRBV2 with TRBJ1-5, with a tentative D call TRBD1 (6 bases). The V end lost 2 bases, the J end lost 3 bases, and 11 bases lay between the germline ends. The CDR3 loop spans 15 amino acids. Germline V gene data show CDR1 as SNHLY and CDR2 as FYNNEI.